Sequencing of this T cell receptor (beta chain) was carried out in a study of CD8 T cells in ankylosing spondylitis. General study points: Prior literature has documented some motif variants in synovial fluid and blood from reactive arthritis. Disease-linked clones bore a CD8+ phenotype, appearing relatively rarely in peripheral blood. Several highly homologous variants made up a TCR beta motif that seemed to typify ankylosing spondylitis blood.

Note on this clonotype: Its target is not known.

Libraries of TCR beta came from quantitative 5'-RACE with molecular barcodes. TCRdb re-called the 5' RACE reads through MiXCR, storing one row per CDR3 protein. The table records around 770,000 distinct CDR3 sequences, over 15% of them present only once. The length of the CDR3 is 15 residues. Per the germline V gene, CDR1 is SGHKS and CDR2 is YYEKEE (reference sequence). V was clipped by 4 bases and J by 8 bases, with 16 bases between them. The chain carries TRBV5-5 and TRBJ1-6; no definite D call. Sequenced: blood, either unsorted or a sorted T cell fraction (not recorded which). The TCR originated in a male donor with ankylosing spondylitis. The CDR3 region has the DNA TGTGCCAGCAGCCCAATGGCCAGGACGGATTCACCCCTCCACTTT. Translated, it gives CASSPMARTDSPLHF.